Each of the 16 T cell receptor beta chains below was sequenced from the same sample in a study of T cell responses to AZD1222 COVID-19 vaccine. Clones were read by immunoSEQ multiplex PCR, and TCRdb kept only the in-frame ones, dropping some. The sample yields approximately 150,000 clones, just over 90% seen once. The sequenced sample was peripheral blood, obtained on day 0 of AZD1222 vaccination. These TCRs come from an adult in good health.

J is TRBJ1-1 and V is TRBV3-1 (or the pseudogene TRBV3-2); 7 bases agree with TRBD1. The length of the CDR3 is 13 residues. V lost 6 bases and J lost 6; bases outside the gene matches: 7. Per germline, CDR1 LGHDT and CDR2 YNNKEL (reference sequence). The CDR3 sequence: CASRGGGTPEAFF. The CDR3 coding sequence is TGTGCCAGCAGGGGAGGGGGCACACCTGAAGCTTTCTTT.

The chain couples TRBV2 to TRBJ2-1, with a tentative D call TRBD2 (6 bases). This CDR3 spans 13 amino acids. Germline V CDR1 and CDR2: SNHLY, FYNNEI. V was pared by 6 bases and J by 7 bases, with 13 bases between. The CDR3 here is CASRGGVGNEQFF. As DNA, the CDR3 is TGTGCCAGCAGAGGCGGGGTGGGTAATGAGCAGTTCTTC. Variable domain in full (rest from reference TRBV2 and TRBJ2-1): EPEVTQTPSHQVTQMGQEVILRCVPISNHLYFYWYRQILGQKVEFLVSFYNNEISEKSEIFDDQFSVERPDGSNFTLKIRSTKLEDSAMYFCASRGGVGNEQFFGPGTRLTVL.

The CDR3 sequence is CASSPGLPRSNQPQHF. CDR3 DNA: TGTGCCAGCTCTCCGGGACTGCCACGAAGCAATCAGCCCCAGCATTTT. The gene calls are TRBV18 and TRBJ1-5; D is possibly TRBD1 (5 bases). The CDR3 loop spans 16 amino acids. Trimming removed 6 bases at V and 1 base at J, with 16 bases between. CDR1 is KGHSH, CDR2 LQKENI, per germline.

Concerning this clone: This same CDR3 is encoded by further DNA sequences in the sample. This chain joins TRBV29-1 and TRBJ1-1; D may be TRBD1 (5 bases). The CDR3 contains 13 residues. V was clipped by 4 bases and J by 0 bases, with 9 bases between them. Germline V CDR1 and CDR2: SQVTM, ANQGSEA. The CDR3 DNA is TGCAGCGTTGGGCGGGGGTTGAACACTGAAGCTTTCTTT. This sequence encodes CSVGRGLNTEAFF.

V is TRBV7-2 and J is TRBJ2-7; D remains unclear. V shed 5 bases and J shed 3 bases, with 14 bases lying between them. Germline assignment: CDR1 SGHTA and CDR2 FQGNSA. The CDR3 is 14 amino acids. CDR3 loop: CASSPPNRIYEQYF. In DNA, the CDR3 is TGTGCCAGCAGCCCCCCCAACAGAATCTACGAGCAGTACTTC.

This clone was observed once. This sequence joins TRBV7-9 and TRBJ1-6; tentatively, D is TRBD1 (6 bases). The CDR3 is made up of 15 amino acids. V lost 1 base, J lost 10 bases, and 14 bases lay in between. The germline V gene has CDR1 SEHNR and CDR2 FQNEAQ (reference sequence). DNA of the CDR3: TGTGCCAGCAGCTTAGGGATGGGACAAGGGTCACCCCTCCACTTT. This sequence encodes CASSLGMGQGSPLHF.

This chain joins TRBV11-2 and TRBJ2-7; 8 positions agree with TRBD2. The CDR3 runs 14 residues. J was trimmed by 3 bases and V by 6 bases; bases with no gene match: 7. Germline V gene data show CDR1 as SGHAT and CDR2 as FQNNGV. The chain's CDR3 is CASRTGGPNYEQYF. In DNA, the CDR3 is TGTGCCAGCAGAACGGGGGGGCCCAACTACGAGCAGTACTTC.

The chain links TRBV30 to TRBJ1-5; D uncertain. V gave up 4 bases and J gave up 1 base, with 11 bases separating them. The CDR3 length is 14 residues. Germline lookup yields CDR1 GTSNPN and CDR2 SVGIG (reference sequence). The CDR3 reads CAWTGSGSNQPQHF. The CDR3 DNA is TGTGCCTGGACGGGATCAGGCAGCAATCAGCCCCAGCATTTT.

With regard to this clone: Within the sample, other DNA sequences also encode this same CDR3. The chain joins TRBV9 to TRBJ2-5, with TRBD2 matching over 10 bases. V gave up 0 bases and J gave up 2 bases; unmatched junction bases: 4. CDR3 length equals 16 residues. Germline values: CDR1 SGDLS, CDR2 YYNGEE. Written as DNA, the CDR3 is TGTGCCAGCAGCGTAGGACCAGCGGGGGGGCAAGAGACCCAGTACTTC. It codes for CASSVGPAGGQETQYF. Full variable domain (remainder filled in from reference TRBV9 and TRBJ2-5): DSGVTQTPKHLITATGQRVTLRCSPRSGDLSVYWYQQSLDQGLQFLIQYYNGEERAKGNILERFSAQQFPDLHSELNLSSLELGDSALYFCASSVGPAGGQETQYFGPGTRLLVL.

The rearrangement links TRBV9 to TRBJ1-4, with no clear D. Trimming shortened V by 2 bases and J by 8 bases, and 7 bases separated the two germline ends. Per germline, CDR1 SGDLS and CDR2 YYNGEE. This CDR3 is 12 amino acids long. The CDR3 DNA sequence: TGTGCCAGCAGCGTCCCGGGCGAAAAACTGTTTTTT. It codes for CASSVPGEKLFF.

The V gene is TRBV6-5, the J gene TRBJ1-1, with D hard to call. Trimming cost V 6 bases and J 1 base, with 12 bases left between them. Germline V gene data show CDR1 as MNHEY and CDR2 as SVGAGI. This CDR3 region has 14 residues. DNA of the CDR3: TGTGCCAGCAGCCACACTTGGGGGAACACTGAAGCTTTCTTT. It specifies CASSHTWGNTEAFF.

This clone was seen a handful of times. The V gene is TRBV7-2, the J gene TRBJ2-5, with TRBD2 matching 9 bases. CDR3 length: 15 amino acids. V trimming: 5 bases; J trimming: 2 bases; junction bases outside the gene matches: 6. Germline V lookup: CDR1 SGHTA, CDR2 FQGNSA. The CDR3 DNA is TGTGCCAGCAGCCCCCAAAGCGGGAGGCAAGAGACCCAGTACTTC. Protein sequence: CASSPQSGRQETQYF. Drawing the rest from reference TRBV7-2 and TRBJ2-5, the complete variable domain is GAGVSQSPSNKVTEKGKDVELRCDPISGHTALYWYRQSLGQGLEFLIYFQGNSAPDKSGLPSDRFSAERTGGSVSTLTIQRTQQEDSAVYLCASSPQSGRQETQYFGPGTRLLVL.

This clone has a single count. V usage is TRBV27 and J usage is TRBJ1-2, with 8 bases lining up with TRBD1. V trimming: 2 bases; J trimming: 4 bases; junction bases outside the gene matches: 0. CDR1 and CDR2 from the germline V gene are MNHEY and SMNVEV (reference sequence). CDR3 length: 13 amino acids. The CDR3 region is CASSLTGGYGYTF. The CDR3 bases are TGTGCCAGCAGTTTAACAGGGGGCTATGGCTACACCTTC.

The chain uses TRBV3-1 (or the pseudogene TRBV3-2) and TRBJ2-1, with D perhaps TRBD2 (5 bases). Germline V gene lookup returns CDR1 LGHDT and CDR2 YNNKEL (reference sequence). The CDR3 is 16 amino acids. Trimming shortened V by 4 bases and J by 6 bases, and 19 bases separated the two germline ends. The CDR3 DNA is TGTGCCAGCAGCCCAGCGCCCAAGCGGATGGCCAATGAGCAGTTCTTC. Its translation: CASSPAPKRMANEQFF.

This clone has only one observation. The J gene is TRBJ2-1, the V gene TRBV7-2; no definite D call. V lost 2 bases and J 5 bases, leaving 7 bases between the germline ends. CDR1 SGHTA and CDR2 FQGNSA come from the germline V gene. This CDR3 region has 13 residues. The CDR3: CASSLYRNNEQFF. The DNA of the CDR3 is TGTGCCAGCAGCTTATACCGGAACAATGAGCAGTTCTTC. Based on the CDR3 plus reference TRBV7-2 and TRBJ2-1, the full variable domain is GAGVSQSPSNKVTEKGKDVELRCDPISGHTALYWYRQSLGQGLEFLIYFQGNSAPDKSGLPSDRFSAERTGGSVSTLTIQRTQQEDSAVYLCASSLYRNNEQFFGPGTRLTVL.

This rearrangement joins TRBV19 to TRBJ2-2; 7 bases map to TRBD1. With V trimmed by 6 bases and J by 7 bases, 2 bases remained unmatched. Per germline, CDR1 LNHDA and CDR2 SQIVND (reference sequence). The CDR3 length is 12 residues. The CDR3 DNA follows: TGTGCCAGTAGCCAGGGGGTCGGGGAGCTGTTTTTT. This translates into CASSQGVGELFF.